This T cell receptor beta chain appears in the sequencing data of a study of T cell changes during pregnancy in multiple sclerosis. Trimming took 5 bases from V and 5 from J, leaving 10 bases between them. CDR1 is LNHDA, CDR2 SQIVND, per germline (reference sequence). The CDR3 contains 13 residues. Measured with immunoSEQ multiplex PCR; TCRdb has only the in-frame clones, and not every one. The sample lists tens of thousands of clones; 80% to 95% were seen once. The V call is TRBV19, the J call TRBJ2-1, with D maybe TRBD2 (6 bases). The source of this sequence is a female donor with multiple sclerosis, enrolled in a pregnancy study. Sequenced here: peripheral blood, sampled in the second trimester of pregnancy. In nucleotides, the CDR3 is TGTGCCAGTAGTCGCGGGGTGAACAATGAGCAGTTCTTC. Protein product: CASSRGVNNEQFF.